This T cell receptor (beta chain) was identified in a study of CD8 T cells in ankylosing spondylitis (dated by TCRdb to the late 2010s). Some background on the complete study: To find TCR variants linked to disease, the study profiled T cell receptor beta repertoires in ankylosing spondylitis patients and healthy donors. The full study cohort was made up of 25 ankylosing spondylitis patients and 108 healthy donors. Peripheral blood was sampled, and synovial fluid was additionally collected from ankylosing spondylitis patients. What the study reported, not specific to this receptor: A CD8+ phenotype was shown by the disease-linked clones, which were found at relatively low frequencies in peripheral blood. Some TCR beta motif variants had previously been reported in synovial fluid and blood of reactive arthritis patients, which suggested common disease-initiation mechanisms. Blood from ankylosing spondylitis patients appeared to be characterized by a TCR beta motif made up of under ten highly homologous amino acid variants. According to the report, matched synovial fluid samples from ankylosing spondylitis patients were significantly enriched for the disease-linked clones.

Remarks on this clonotype: Its antigen remains unidentified. No much larger clonotype is one base removed from it; base qualities were not supplied.

Measured from the cysteine to the phenylalanine, the CDR3 is 13 residues long. The kept DNA is CDR3 alone, 39 bases in frame from the first base. The germline V gene gives CDR1 as ENHRY and CDR2 as SYGVKD. V is cut by 2 bases and J by 4 bases, and the space between the germline ends is 7 bases. Sequencing instrument: Illumina HiSeq 2500. TCR beta libraries were prepared by quantitative 5'-RACE with molecular barcodes. The published analysis was carried out like this. To identify disease-linked TCR variants, a new computational method was used, one built on a probabilistic model of VDJ rearrangement. TCRdb reanalyzed the raw reads on its own, using fastp at Q25 for trimming and MiXCR for clone calling, and kept in-frame beta chains. Identical CDR3 protein sequences are pooled into one entry, listed with their most common genes and DNA. The V and J calls here are based on TCRdb, not the publication. The table for this sample lists nearly 250,000 distinct CDR3 sequences; roughly 32% of them were counted only once. In total, the top ten clones hold approximately 4.6% of the sample.

The sequencing input was blood, either unsorted or a sorted T cell fraction (not recorded which). The receptor comes from a male donor with ankylosing spondylitis or in good health (not recorded which). In this chain, TRBV10-3 is recombined with TRBJ2-3; the D gene is perhaps TRBD2, on 5 matching bases. At the DNA level, the sequence is TGTGCCATCAGTGAGACTAGGGCAGATACGCAGTATTTT. Its protein product is CAISETRADTQYF.